This TCR beta chain was observed in a study of HIV-infected patients and healthy controls. TCRdb reanalysed the 5' RACE reads using MiXCR and keeps one entry per CDR3 protein. Of roughly 70,000 distinct CDR3 sequences listed, 16% are singletons. The V gene end was trimmed by 6 bases and the J gene end by 4 bases; junction bases not matched to a gene: 9. The CDR3 has 14 residues. Germline CDR1 and CDR2: SGHTA and FQGNSA. The clonotype comes from a human donor in good health. The chain recombines TRBV7-2 with TRBJ2-7; 7 nucleotides line up with TRBD2. Specimen: CD4+ T cells from blood. CDR3 loop: CASSEVAGRYEQYF. The DNA for the CDR3 is TGTGCCAGCAGTGAGGTAGCGGGCCGATACGAGCAGTACTTC.